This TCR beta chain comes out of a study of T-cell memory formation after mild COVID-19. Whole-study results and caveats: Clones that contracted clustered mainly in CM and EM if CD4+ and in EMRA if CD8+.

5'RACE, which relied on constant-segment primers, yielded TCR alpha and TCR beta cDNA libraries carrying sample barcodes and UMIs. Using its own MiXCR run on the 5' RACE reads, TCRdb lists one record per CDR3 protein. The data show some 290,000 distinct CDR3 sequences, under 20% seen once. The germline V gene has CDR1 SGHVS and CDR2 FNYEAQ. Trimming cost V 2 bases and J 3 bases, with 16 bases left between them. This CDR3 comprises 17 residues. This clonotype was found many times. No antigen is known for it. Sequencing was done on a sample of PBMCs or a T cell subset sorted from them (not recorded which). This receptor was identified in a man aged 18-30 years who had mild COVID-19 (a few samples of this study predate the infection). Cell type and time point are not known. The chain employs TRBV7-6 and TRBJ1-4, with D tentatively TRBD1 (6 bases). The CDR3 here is CASSLYSGQNPNEKLFF. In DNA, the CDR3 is TGTGCCAGCAGCTTATACTCAGGACAGAACCCTAATGAAAAACTGTTTTTT.